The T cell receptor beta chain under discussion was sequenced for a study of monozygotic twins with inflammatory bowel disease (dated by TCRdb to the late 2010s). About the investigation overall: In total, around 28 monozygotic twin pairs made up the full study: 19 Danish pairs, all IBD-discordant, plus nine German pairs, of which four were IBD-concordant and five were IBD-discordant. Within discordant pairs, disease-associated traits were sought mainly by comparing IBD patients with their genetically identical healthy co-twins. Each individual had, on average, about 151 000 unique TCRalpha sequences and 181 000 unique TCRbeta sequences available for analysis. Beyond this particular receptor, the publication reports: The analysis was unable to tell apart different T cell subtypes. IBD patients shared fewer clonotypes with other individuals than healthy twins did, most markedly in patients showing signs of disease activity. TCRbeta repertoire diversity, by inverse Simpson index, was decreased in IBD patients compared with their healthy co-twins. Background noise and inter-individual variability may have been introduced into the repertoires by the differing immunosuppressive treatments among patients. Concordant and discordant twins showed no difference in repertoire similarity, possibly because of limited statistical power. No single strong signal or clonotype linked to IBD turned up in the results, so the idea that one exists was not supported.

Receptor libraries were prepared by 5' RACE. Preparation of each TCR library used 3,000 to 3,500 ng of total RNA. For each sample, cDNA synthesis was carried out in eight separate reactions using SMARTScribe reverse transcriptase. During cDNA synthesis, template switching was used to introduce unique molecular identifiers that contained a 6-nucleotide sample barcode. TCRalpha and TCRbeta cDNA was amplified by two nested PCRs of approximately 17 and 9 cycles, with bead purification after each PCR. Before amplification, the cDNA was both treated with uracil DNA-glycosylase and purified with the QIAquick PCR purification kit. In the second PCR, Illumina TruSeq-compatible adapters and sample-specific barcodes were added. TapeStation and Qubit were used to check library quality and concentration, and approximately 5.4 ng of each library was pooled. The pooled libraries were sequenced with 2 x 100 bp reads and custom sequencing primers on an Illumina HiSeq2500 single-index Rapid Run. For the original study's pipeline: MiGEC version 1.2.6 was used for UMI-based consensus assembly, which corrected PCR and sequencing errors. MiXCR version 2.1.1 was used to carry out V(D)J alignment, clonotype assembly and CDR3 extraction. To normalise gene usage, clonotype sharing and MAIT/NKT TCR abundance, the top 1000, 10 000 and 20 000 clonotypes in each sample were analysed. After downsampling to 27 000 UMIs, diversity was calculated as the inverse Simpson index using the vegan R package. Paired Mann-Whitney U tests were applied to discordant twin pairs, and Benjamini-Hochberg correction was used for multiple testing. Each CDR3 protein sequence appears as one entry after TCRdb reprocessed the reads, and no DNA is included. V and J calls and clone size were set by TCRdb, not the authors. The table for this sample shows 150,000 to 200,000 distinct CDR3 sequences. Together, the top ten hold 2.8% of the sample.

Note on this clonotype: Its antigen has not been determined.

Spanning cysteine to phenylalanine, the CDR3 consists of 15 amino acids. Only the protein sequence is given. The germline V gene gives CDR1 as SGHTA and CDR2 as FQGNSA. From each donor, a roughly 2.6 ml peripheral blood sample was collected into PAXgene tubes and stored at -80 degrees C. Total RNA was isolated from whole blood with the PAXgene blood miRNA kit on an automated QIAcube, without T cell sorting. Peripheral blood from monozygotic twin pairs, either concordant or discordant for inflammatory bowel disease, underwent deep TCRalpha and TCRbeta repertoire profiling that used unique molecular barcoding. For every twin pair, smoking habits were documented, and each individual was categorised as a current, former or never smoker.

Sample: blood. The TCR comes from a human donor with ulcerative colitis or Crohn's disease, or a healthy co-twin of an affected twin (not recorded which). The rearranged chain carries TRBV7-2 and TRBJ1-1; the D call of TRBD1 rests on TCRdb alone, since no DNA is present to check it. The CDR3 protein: CASSLGAGAHTEAFF.